Each of the 28 T cell receptor beta chains below was sequenced from the same sample in a study of shared clonotypes between healthy human individuals. Profiling relied on immunoSEQ multiplex PCR, and the TCRdb table lists in-frame clones only, not all of them. The profile shows a few million clones, about 94% of them singletons. The sample was naive CD4+ T cells sorted from blood. Subset here: CD45RA+ positively selected. All receptors derive from a man younger than 30 in good health.

This sequence joins TRBV2 and TRBJ2-2; the D is unclear. The germline V and J ends were trimmed by 5 bases and 2 bases, with 9 bases remaining between them. The CDR3 is made up of 14 amino acids. The germline gives CDR1 SNHLY, CDR2 FYNNEI. CDR3 bases: TGTGCCAGCAGTAGGAGTTCTAACACCGGGGAGCTGTTTTTT. It encodes CASSRSSNTGELFF.

This clone was observed once. This sequence joins TRBV30 and TRBJ2-5, with D perhaps matching TRBD1 or TRBD2 (5 bases each). CDR3 length equals 17 residues. Germline CDR1 GTSNPN, CDR2 SVGIG (reference sequence). With 5 bases removed from V and 1 base from J, the gap between germline ends came to 23 bases. This CDR3 reads CAWAWGSAGSFQETQYF. CDR3 in DNA: TGTGCCTGGGCCTGGGGATCGGCAGGGAGTTTCCAAGAGACCCAGTACTTC.

This chain connects TRBV6-1 to TRBJ2-2; weak D call: TRBD2 (5 bases). Trimming took off 6 bases at V and 2 bases at J, with 7 bases between the two ends. Germline values: CDR1 MNHNS, CDR2 SASEGT. The length of the CDR3 is 13 residues. CDR3 in DNA: TGTGCCAGCAGGGAGGTCAACACCGGGGAGCTGTTTTTT. This translates into CASREVNTGELFF.

With respect to this clone: The sample holds other DNA sequences that translate to the same CDR3. V is TRBV6-5 and J is TRBJ2-7; D not resolved. The CDR3 is made up of 14 amino acids. CDR1 is MNHEY and CDR2 is SVGAGI in the germline V gene. V was cut by 2 bases and J by 4 bases, with 12 bases left in between. The DNA for the CDR3 is TGTGCCAGCAGTTACAGCTCTAGTTCTTACGAGCAGTACTTC. It specifies CASSYSSSSYEQYF.

Comments on this clone: The same CDR3 arises from other DNA sequences in this sample as well. V gene TRBV19 combines with J gene TRBJ2-2; possible D gene TRBD2, 5 bases. The V gene lost 3 bases and the J gene lost 2 bases, with 7 bases spanning the gap. The CDR3 totals 14 residues. Germline V gene sequence: CDR1 LNHDA, CDR2 SQIVND (reference sequence). CDR3 DNA sequence: TGTGCCAGTAGTATCGAGGGAAACACCGGGGAGCTGTTTTTT. Residues: CASSIEGNTGELFF.

The chain uses TRBV7-9 and TRBJ1-1, with TRBD1 matching over 11 bases. Germline V CDR1 and CDR2: SEHNR, FQNEAQ (reference sequence). V trimming: 5 bases; J trimming: 3 bases; junction bases outside the gene matches: 5. The CDR3 totals 15 residues. CDR3 region: CASSAGQGAYTEAFF. The CDR3 DNA follows: TGTGCCAGCAGCGCTGGACAGGGGGCATACACTGAAGCTTTCTTT.

The sample holds one count of this clone. This rearrangement joins TRBV4-1 to TRBJ2-7, with 7 bases lining up with TRBD1. The J segment lost 1 base and the V segment lost 1 base, leaving 7 bases of the junction unmatched. This CDR3 spans 16 amino acids. Germline-derived CDR1 and CDR2 are MGHRA and YSYEKL. CDR3 DNA sequence: TGCGCCAGCAGCCAAGCCGGGACAGCGATATCCTACGAGCAGTACTTC. Amino acid sequence: CASSQAGTAISYEQYF.

In this sample, this clone turned up a few times. The V gene is TRBV5-1, the J gene TRBJ2-5; D is unclear. The CDR3 runs 13 residues. Germline CDR1 is SGHRS and CDR2 is YFSETQ. The V and J ends lost 0 bases and 4 bases respectively, with 7 bases between them. In DNA, the CDR3 is TGCGCCAGCAGCTTGGAAAGGGCAGAGACCCAGTACTTC. This translates into CASSLERAETQYF.

The rearrangement uses TRBV7-9 and TRBJ2-3; 9 bases match TRBD2. Germline trimming cut 2 bases from V and 0 bases from J; bases unmatched to any gene: 3. The CDR3 is made up of 16 amino acids. Germline CDR1 is SEHNR and CDR2 is FQNEAQ (reference sequence). The CDR3 DNA reads TGTGCCAGCAGCTTATTAGCGGGGGTGAGCACAGATACGCAGTATTTT. Translating it yields CASSLLAGVSTDTQYF.

This rearrangement joins TRBV18 to TRBJ1-1; TRBD1 agrees at 9 bases. The CDR3 totals 15 residues. V lost 3 bases to trimming and J lost 2 bases; unmatched junction nucleotides: 4. Germline CDR1 reads KGHSH; CDR2 reads LQKENI. CDR3 sequence reads: CASSPKDRGNTEAFF. The CDR3, as DNA: TGTGCCAGCTCACCCAAGGACAGGGGAAACACTGAAGCTTTCTTT.

This clone was seen more than once but under ten times. Other DNA sequences from this sample encode an identical CDR3 as well. The chain links TRBV6-1 to TRBJ1-5; D gene ambiguous. Trimming cost V 2 bases and J 2 bases, with 4 bases left between them. CDR1 MNHNS and CDR2 SASEGT come from the germline V gene. CDR3 length equals 13 residues. The CDR3 bases are TGTGCCAGCAGTGAAACAGGCAATCAGCCCCAGCATTTT. The encoded protein is CASSETGNQPQHF.

The chain uses TRBV29-1 and TRBJ2-7; D is perhaps TRBD1 or TRBD2 (5 bases each). V lost 3 bases and J 5 bases, leaving 11 bases between the germline ends. Germline V gene lookup returns CDR1 SQVTM and CDR2 ANQGSEA. The CDR3 has 12 residues. In DNA form, the CDR3 reads TGCAGCGTTGATGGGGCGGGTGACGAGCAGTACTTC. Translated, it gives CSVDGAGDEQYF.

The CDR3 loop reads CASSIGQGATYEQYF. DNA of the CDR3: TGTGCCAGTAGTATTGGACAGGGGGCTACCTACGAGCAGTACTTC. This chain uses TRBV19 with TRBJ2-7; 11 bases align to TRBD1. The CDR3 totals 15 residues. Trimming cost V 3 bases and J 2 bases; bases outside gene matches: 3. In germline, CDR1 is LNHDA, CDR2 SQIVND (reference sequence).

V and J are TRBV6-5 and TRBJ2-5; perhaps TRBD1 as D (6 bases). With the DNA end fitting TRBJ2-7 better, the J assignment may be wrong. The germline gives CDR1 MNHEY, CDR2 SVGAGI. This CDR3 has 15 residues. The CDR3 DNA follows: TGTGCCAGCAGTTACATTCCGGACAGCTCCTACGAGCAGTACTTC. Translation: CASSYIPDSSYEQYF.

The V gene is TRBV9, the J gene TRBJ1-1; 9 bases fit TRBD1. With V trimmed by 0 bases and J by 1 base, 10 bases remained unmatched. This CDR3 spans 18 amino acids. Germline-derived CDR1 and CDR2 are SGDLS and YYNGEE. The CDR3 sequence is CASSVGTPRTGANTEAFF. As DNA, the CDR3 is TGTGCCAGCAGCGTAGGGACCCCTAGGACAGGGGCGAACACTGAAGCTTTCTTT.

V is TRBV27 and J is TRBJ2-7; 8 bases agree with TRBD2. The CDR3 contains 21 residues. Germline-derived CDR1 and CDR2 are MNHEY and SMNVEV (reference sequence). Trimming took 8 bases from V and 3 from J; bases not matched to a gene: 30. This CDR3 is CASACSGGPIKIRPLHYEQYF. In DNA, the CDR3 is TGTGCCAGCGCCTGTTCGGGGGGGCCCATAAAAATCCGCCCCCTCCACTACGAGCAGTACTTC.

The rearrangement joins TRBV4-1 to TRBJ1-1; no reliable D call. Germline CDR1 and CDR2: MGHRA and YSYEKL. This CDR3 is built from 14 residues. The V end was cut by 0 bases, the J end by 0 bases, with 5 bases between. CDR3 bases: TGCGCCAGCAGCCAAGATCCGGTGAACACTGAAGCTTTCTTT. The encoded protein is CASSQDPVNTEAFF.

This chain connects TRBV6-4 to TRBJ2-2; D gene unclear. CDR1 is MRHNA, CDR2 SNTAGT, per germline. The CDR3 spans 12 residues. V lost 0 bases and J lost 8, with 4 bases in between. CDR3 nucleotide sequence: TGTGCCAGCAGTGACTCGAGGGGGGAGCTGTTTTTT. It specifies CASSDSRGELFF.

This chain links TRBV5-6 with TRBJ1-5, with a tentative D call TRBD1 (5 bases). CDR3 size: 15 residues. CDR1 is SGHDT and CDR2 is YYEEEE in the germline V gene. V lost 4 bases and J lost 1, with 12 bases in between. CDR3 DNA sequence: TGTGCCAGCAGCAAGGGACTCTCAAGCAATCAGCCCCAGCATTTT. This gives the protein CASSKGLSSNQPQHF. Looking up the rest from reference TRBV5-6 and TRBJ1-5 gives the full variable domain: DAGVTQSPTHLIKTRGQQVTLRCSPKSGHDTVSWYQQALGQGPQFIFQYYEEEERQRGNFPDRFSGHQFPNYSSELNVNALLLGDSALYLCASSKGLSSNQPQHFGDGTRLSIL.

The chain uses TRBV28 and TRBJ2-2; no firm D call. Trimming shortened V by 8 bases and J by 4 bases, and 8 bases separated the two germline ends. CDR1 is MDHEN, CDR2 SYDVKM, per germline. The CDR3 runs to 12 residues. CDR3 DNA sequence: TGTGCCAGCTTCGTGGTCACCGGGGAGCTGTTTTTT. This gives the protein CASFVVTGELFF.

V usage is TRBV4-2 and J usage is TRBJ2-3, with D hard to call. V was shortened by 3 bases and J by 2 bases, with 12 bases between the two germline ends. CDR1 and CDR2 (germline): LGHNA, YNFKEQ. The CDR3 is 15 amino acids. CDR3 sequence: CASSQNTGITDTQYF. CDR3 in DNA: TGTGCCAGCAGCCAGAACACGGGTATCACAGATACGCAGTATTTT.

The chain has TRBV18 and TRBJ1-3, with a tentative D call TRBD1 (6 bases). The CDR3 spans 15 residues. V gave up 4 bases and J gave up 4 bases, with 14 bases separating them. CDR1 is KGHSH and CDR2 is LQKENI in the germline V gene. DNA of the CDR3: TGTGCCAGCTCACTACAGGGCGGAGGGGGAAACACCATATATTTT. Its protein is CASSLQGGGGNTIYF. The full variable domain, completed using reference TRBV18 and TRBJ1-3, is NAGVMQNPRHLVRRRGQEARLRCSPMKGHSHVYWYRQLPEEGLKFMVYLQKENIIDESGMPKERFSAEFPKEGPSILRIQQVVRGDSAAYFCASSLQGGGGNTIYFGEGSWLTVV.

This clone appeared once. In DNA form, the CDR3 reads TGTGCCAGCAGCTTGTCAGGGGTCACAGATACGCAGTATTTT. The encoded protein is CASSLSGVTDTQYF. The chain links TRBV5-4 to TRBJ2-3, with a tentative D call TRBD1 (6 bases). Trimming removed 1 base from V and 2 bases from J, with 8 bases in between. CDR1 and CDR2 from the germline V gene are SGHNT and YYREEE (reference sequence). The CDR3 has 14 residues.

V usage is TRBV28 and J usage is TRBJ2-5; 10 bases align to TRBD2. V gave up 6 bases and J gave up 6 bases; unmatched junction bases: 13. Germline values: CDR1 MDHEN, CDR2 SYDVKM. This CDR3 contains 16 residues. The CDR3 DNA reads as TGTGCCAGCAGCGGCCCTGGGCTAGCGGGGGCAAAGACCCAGTACTTC. Its protein product is CASSGPGLAGAKTQYF.

CDR3: CASSIIGGSNQPQHF. The CDR3 DNA reads TGTGCCAGTAGTATAATAGGGGGTTCAAATCAGCCCCAGCATTTT. The chain combines TRBV19 with TRBJ1-5; the D gene is possibly TRBD1 (6 bases). This CDR3 is built from 15 residues. The germline V and J ends were trimmed by 2 bases and 4 bases, with 12 bases remaining between them. Germline lookup yields CDR1 LNHDA and CDR2 SQIVND (reference sequence).

This chain uses TRBV11-3 with TRBJ2-3; TRBD1 might be the D (7 bases). The CDR3 loop spans 16 amino acids. Germline values: CDR1 SGHNT, CDR2 YENEEA. The V and J ends lost 4 bases and 5 bases respectively, with 19 bases between them. This chain's CDR3 is CASSSREAGGIDTQYF. In DNA, the CDR3 is TGTGCCAGCAGCTCCAGGGAGGCAGGGGGGATAGATACGCAGTATTTT.

The V and J genes are TRBV27 and TRBJ2-1; D perhaps matches TRBD1 (6 bases). The CDR3 runs 15 residues. V was pared by 3 bases and J by 6 bases, with 15 bases between. Germline V lookup: CDR1 MNHEY, CDR2 SMNVEV (reference sequence). The CDR3 sequence is CASSFTGLGSNEQFF. The CDR3 nucleotides are TGTGCCAGCAGTTTCACAGGGTTGGGCTCCAATGAGCAGTTCTTC.

The chain is built from TRBV7-8 and TRBJ1-2, with D maybe TRBD1 (5 bases). The CDR3 spans 13 residues. V was pared by 5 bases and J by 6 bases, with 13 bases between. Germline-derived CDR1 and CDR2 are SGHVS and FQNEAQ. Here the CDR3 DNA reads TGTGCCAGCAGCCGTTGGGACCGAGATGGCTACACCTTC. Its protein is CASSRWDRDGYTF.